This T cell receptor (beta chain) came from a study of T-cell reconstitution after alpha-beta-depleted transplantation in children. Findings of the study overall: The main origin of T-cell counts and diversity one year after transplant was newly produced T cells.

This clonotype was seen at least ten times. Antigen specificity is unknown. TCRbeta library construction was performed incorporating unique molecular identifiers. From the PCR reads, TCRdb called clonotypes with MiXCR, one entry per CDR3 protein. The table shows hundreds of thousands of distinct CDR3 sequences, with under 15% occurring only once. This TCR was sampled from a girl aged 2 to 10 with congenital amegakaryocytic thrombocytopenia, due to receive a stem cell transplant. Material: PBMCs, obtained before TCRalphabeta/CD19-depleted stem cell transplant.

The CDR3 is CSARVGANVLTF. The CDR3 nucleotides are TGCAGTGCCAGGGTTGGGGCCAACGTCCTGACTTTC. The chain couples TRBV20-1 to TRBJ2-6; D possibly corresponds to TRBD1 (5 bases). This CDR3 has 12 residues. Germline values: CDR1 DFQATT, CDR2 SNEGSKA (reference sequence). Trimming removed 6 bases at V and 3 bases at J, with 6 bases between.